The 13 T cell receptor beta chains below come from one sample, sequenced in a study of blood T cell repertoires in COVID-19. TCRdb's copy holds only in-frame clones and misses some; the assay was immunoSEQ multiplex PCR. In the table there are about 160,000 clones, approximately 87% of which are singletons. Sequenced sample: peripheral blood. These TCRs come from an older woman with COVID-19, enrolled during active disease.

The V and J genes are TRBV5-1 and TRBJ1-1; TRBD1 matches 10 bases. The CDR3 is 16 amino acids. Trimming at V came to 4 bases and at J to 0 bases, leaving 6 bases not matched to a gene. CDR1 is SGHRS, CDR2 YFSETQ, per germline. The CDR3 bases are TGCGCCAGCAGCACGGGACAGGGGTACATGAACACTGAAGCTTTCTTT. The encoded protein is CASSTGQGYMNTEAFF.

CDR3 sequence reads: CASSLKGVSRLSGNTIYF. The CDR3 nucleotides read TGTGCCAGCAGCTTGAAAGGGGTCAGTAGACTCTCTGGAAACACCATATATTTT. V and J are TRBV5-5 and TRBJ1-3; possibly TRBD1 for D (5 bases). CDR1 is SGHKS, CDR2 YYEKEE, per germline (reference sequence). The V and J ends lost 1 base and 0 bases respectively, with 17 bases between them. The CDR3 runs to 18 residues.

J is TRBJ1-6 and V is TRBV15; TRBD1 aligns across 8 bases. V lost 3 bases to trimming and J lost 3 bases; unmatched junction nucleotides: 4. In germline, CDR1 is LNHNV, CDR2 YYDKDF (reference sequence). The length of the CDR3 is 16 residues. CDR3 nucleotide sequence: TGTGCCACCAGCAGCAGGACAGGGCGCTATAATTCACCCCTCCACTTT. It translates to CATSSRTGRYNSPLHF.

The rearrangement joins TRBV28 to TRBJ1-2; 8 positions match TRBD1. CDR1 and CDR2 from the germline V gene are MDHEN and SYDVKM. V lost 4 bases and J lost 5; bases outside the gene matches: 12. The CDR3 is 16 residues long. CDR3 in amino acids: CASSSYSRQGAYGYTF. For the CDR3, the DNA is TGTGCCAGCAGTTCTTATTCTCGGCAGGGGGCGTATGGCTACACCTTC.

This clone showed up just once. This chain connects TRBV7-2 to TRBJ1-3; no clear D gene. In germline, CDR1 is SGHTA, CDR2 FQGNSA. The CDR3 covers 15 residues. The V end lost 5 bases, the J end lost 2 bases, and 13 bases lay between the germline ends. This CDR3 reads CASSPTSGPGNTIYF. Here the CDR3 DNA reads TGTGCCAGCAGCCCTACTAGTGGACCTGGAAACACCATATATTTT.

The chain recombines TRBV3-1 (or the pseudogene TRBV3-2) with TRBJ1-4; D call uncertain. CDR3 length: 16 residues. Per germline, CDR1 LGHDT and CDR2 YNNKEL (reference sequence). V was cut by 0 bases and J by 4 bases, with 12 bases left in between. The CDR3 reads CASSQEAPGFNEKLFF. DNA of the CDR3: TGTGCCAGCAGCCAAGAGGCCCCGGGGTTTAATGAAAAACTGTTTTTT.

CDR3 loop: CASSLPDRGNQPQHF. The CDR3 nucleotides are TGCGCCAGCAGCTTGCCCGACAGGGGCAATCAGCCCCAGCATTTT. The rearrangement links TRBV5-1 to TRBJ1-5; 7 positions agree with TRBD1. After removal of 1 base from V and 2 bases from J, the junction contained 3 bases not matched to a gene. This CDR3 region has 15 residues. The germline V gene encodes CDR1 SGHRS and CDR2 YFSETQ. The variable domain in full, with the rest retrieved from reference TRBV5-1 and TRBJ1-5, is KAGVTQTPRYLIKTRGQQVTLSCSPISGHRSVSWYQQTPGQGLQFLFEYFSETQRNKGNFPGRFSGRQFSNSRSEMNVSTLELGDSALYLCASSLPDRGNQPQHFGDGTRLSIL.

The rearrangement uses TRBV27 and TRBJ2-7; weak D call: TRBD2 (7 bases). The germline gives CDR1 MNHEY, CDR2 SMNVEV (reference sequence). This CDR3 has 15 amino acids. The ends were cut back, 7 bases at V and 5 bases at J, with 21 bases in the middle. CDR3 sequence reads: CASIRRGGVRHEQYF. The DNA of the CDR3 is TGTGCCAGCATTCGTCGAGGGGGGGTGAGGCACGAGCAGTACTTC.

V usage is TRBV7-3 and J usage is TRBJ2-1; 7 bases are a match to TRBD2. In germline, CDR1 is SGHTA, CDR2 FQGTGA. V trimming: 5 bases; J trimming: 5 bases; junction bases outside the gene matches: 9. The CDR3 covers 15 residues. DNA of the CDR3: TGTGCCAGCAGCCGCTGGGCGGGGGAGGACAATGAGCAGTTCTTC. Protein sequence: CASSRWAGEDNEQFF.

A single count supports this clone. The rearrangement uses TRBV6-1 and TRBJ2-7; D is unresolved. Germline V gene data show CDR1 as MNHNS and CDR2 as SASEGT. This CDR3 spans 15 amino acids. The ends were cut back, 0 bases at V and 0 bases at J, with 9 bases in the middle. CDR3 sequence: CASSEAASRSYEQYF. The CDR3 DNA reads TGTGCCAGCAGTGAAGCGGCCTCTCGCTCCTACGAGCAGTACTTC.

This chain links TRBV5-1 with TRBJ1-2; no definite D call. Germline V CDR1 and CDR2: SGHRS, YFSETQ. The V end was cut by 1 base, the J end by 2 bases, with 9 bases between. This CDR3 has 14 amino acids. CDR3 sequence: CASSLFTENYGYTF. Written as DNA, the CDR3 is TGCGCCAGCAGCTTGTTCACTGAAAACTATGGCTACACCTTC.

The chain combines TRBV29-1 with TRBJ2-2; D not resolved. Germline-derived CDR1 and CDR2 are SQVTM and ANQGSEA. Trimming stripped 6 bases from V and 6 bases from J, with 14 bases between. The CDR3 covers 13 residues. The CDR3 sequence: CSVAGLGAGELFF. DNA for the CDR3: TGCAGCGTAGCAGGCCTTGGTGCCGGGGAGCTGTTTTTT.

The rearrangement joins TRBV3-1 (or the pseudogene TRBV3-2) to TRBJ1-2; D not certain. This CDR3 has 11 residues. V lost 2 bases and J lost 9, with 7 bases in between. The germline V gene has CDR1 LGHDT and CDR2 YNNKEL (reference sequence). CDR3 sequence (DNA): TGTGCCAGCAGCCAAACTACACGCTACACCTTC. This codes for CASSQTTRYTF.